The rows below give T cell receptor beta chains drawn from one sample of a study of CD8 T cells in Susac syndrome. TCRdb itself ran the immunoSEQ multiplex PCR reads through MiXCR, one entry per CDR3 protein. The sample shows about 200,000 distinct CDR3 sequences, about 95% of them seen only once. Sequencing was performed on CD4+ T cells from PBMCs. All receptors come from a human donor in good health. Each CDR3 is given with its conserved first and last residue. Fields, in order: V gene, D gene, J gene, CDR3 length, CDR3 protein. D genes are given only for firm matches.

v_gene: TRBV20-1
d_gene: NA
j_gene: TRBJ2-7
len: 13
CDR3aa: CSARSAGSLEQYF

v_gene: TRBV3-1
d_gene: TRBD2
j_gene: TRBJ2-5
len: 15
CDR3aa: CASSQVAGRVETQYF

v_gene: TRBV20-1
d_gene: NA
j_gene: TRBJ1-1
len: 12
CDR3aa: CSARDGDSEAFF

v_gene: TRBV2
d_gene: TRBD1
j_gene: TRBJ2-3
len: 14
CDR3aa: CASGFGTGSNTQYF

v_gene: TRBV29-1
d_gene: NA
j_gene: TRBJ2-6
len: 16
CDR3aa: CSVQTDLNSGANVLTF

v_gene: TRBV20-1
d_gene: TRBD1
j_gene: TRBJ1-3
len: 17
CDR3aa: CSARDPLQGDSGNTIYF

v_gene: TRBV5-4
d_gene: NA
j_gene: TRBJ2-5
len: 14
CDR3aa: CASSLEFREETQYF

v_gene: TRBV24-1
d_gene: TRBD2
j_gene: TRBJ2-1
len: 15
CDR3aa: CATSDWGRGYNEQFF

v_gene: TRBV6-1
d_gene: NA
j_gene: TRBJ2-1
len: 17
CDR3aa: CASTLPAGGGPGNEQFF

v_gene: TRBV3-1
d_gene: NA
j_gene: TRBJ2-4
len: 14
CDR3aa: CASSRQGSKNIQYF

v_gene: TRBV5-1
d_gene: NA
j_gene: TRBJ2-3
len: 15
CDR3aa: CASSLMGGSTDTQYF

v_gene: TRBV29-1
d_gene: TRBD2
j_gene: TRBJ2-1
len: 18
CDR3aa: CSAKRAPGLAGVLNEQFF

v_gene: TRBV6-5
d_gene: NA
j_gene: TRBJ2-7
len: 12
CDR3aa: CASSAWDRKQYF

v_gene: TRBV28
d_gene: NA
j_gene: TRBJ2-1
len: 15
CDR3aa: CASSPGDGGYNEQFF

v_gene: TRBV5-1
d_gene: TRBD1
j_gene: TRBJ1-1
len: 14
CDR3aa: CASSRGTGTTEAFF

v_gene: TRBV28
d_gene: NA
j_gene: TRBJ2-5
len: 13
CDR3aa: CASIQPSQETQYF

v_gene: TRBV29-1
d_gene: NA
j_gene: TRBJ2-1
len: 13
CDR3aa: CSVLSPVYNEQFF

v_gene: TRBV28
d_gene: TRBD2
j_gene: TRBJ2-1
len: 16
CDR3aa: CASRTSGRRRGIEQFF

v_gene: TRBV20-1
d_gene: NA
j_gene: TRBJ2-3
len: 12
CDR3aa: CSARVGTDTQYF

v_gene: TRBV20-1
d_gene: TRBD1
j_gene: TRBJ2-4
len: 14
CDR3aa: CSATPQGAGGIQYF

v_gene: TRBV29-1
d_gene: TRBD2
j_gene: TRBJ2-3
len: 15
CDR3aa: CSVEGTSGRTDTQYF

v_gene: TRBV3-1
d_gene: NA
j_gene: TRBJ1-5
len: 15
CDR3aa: CASSQDVGGNQPQHF

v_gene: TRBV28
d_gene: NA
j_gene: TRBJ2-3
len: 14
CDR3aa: CASAGGIGTDTQYF

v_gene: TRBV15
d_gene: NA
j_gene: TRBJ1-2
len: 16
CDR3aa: CATSRALRTNDYGYTF

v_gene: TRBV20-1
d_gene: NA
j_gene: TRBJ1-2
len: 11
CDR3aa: CSASGGNGYTF

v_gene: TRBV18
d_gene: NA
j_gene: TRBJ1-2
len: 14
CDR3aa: CASSPPDTPDGYTF

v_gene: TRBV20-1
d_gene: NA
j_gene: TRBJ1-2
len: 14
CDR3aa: CSASRGRSNYGYTF

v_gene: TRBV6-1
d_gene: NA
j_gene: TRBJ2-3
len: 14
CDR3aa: CASSGQWMGSTQYF

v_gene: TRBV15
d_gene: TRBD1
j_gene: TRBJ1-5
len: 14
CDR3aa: CATSRGQGEQPQHF

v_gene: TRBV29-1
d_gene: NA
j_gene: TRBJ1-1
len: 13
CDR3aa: CSATGGGLGEAFF

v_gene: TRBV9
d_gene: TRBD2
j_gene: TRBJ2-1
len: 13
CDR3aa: CASGSGRYNEQFF

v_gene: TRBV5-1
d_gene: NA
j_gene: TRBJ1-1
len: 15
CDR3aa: CASSLVQVGSTEAFF

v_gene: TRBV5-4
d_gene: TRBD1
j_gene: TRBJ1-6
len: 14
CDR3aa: CASRPTGTNSPLHF

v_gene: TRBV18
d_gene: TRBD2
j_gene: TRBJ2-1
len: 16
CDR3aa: CASSPPAGGPSNEQFF

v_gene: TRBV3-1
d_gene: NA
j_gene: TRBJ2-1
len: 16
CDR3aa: CASSQESWASGNEQFF

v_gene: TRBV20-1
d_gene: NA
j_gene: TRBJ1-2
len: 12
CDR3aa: CSARAHDYGYTF

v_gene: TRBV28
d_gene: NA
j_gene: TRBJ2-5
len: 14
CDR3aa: CASSEGQSRETQYF

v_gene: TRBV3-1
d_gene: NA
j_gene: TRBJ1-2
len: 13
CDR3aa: CASSQEGRNGYTF

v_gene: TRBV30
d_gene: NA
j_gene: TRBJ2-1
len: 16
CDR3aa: CAWSSPWGRAYNEQFF

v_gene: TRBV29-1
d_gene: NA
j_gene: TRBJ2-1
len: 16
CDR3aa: CSVGAKGTSSYNEQFF

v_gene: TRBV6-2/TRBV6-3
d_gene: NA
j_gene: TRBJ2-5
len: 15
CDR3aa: CASSYSRGRKETQYF

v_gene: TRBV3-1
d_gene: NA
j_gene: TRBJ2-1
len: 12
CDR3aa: CASSQDDAGQFF

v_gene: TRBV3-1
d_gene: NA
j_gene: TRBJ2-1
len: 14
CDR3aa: CASSQDKGYNEQFF

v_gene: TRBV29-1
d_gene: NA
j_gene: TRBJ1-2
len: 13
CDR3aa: CSASGEANYGYTF

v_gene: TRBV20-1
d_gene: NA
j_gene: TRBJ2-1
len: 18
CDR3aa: CSVLRTLGGSFSYNEQFF

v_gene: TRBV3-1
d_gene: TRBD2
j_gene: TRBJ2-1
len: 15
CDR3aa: CASSPTGTSGDEQFF

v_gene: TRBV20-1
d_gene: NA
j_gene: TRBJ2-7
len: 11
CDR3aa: CSARRGAEQYF

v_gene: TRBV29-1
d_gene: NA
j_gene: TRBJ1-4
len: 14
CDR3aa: CSANQQGPGEKLFF

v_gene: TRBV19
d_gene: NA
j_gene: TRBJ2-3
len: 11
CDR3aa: CASGGPDTQYF